These 23 T cell receptor beta chains came from one sample sequenced in a study of T-cell memory formation after mild COVID-19 (TCRdb year 2021). The library was built by means of 5' RACE. TCRdb names Illumina NovaSeq 6000 as the instrument used. In TCRdb, the public reads were trimmed at Q25 with fastp and aligned with MiXCR, with productive beta chains retained. Rows with one shared CDR3 protein collapse into an entry with the most common genes and DNA. Counted in this sample were tens of thousands of distinct CDR3 sequences; about 16% of them appeared once. The ten largest clones take up around two fifths of the sample. Sequencing used PBMCs or a T cell subset sorted from them (not recorded which). The receptors shown here come from a man aged 18 to 29 who had mild COVID-19 (a few samples of this study predate the infection). The sample titles of this study are shuffled in the database, so cell type and time point are left out; the donor was told from shared clones.

The chain employs TRBV25-1 and TRBJ2-7, with 7 bases lining up with TRBD1. The CDR3 has 13 residues. J was trimmed by 2 bases and V by 4 bases; bases with no gene match: 2. The germline CDR1 and CDR2 sequences are MGHDK and SYGVNS. For the CDR3, the DNA is TGTGCCAGCAGTGCGACAGGGACCTACGAGCAGTACTTC. It specifies CASSATGTYEQYF.

The chain uses TRBV4-1 and TRBJ1-5; D ambiguous. V lost 1 base and J lost 0, with 13 bases in between. The CDR3 runs 17 residues. The germline gives CDR1 MGHRA, CDR2 YSYEKL. The CDR3 loop is CASSQVLGFSSNQPQHF. CDR3 DNA sequence: TGCGCCAGCAGCCAAGTGTTGGGATTTAGTAGCAATCAGCCCCAGCATTTT.

This clonotype was recorded a few times. The chain couples TRBV9 to TRBJ1-2; no reliable D call. The CDR3 covers 15 residues. The V gene's germline CDR1 is SGDLS and CDR2 YYNGEE. The ends were cut back, 2 bases at V and 2 bases at J, with 13 bases in the middle. This CDR3 is CASSVAETVNYGYTF. The CDR3 DNA reads TGTGCCAGCAGCGTTGCCGAAACGGTGAACTATGGCTACACCTTC.

This clonotype was seen repeatedly, ten times or more. This rearrangement joins TRBV29-1 to TRBJ2-1; D gene unclear. CDR1 SQVTM and CDR2 ANQGSEA come from the germline V gene. The V end was cut by 4 bases, the J end by 4 bases, with 11 bases between. CDR3 length: 13 amino acids. CDR3 sequence reads: CSVVWRLYNEQFF. In DNA form, the CDR3 reads TGCAGCGTTGTCTGGCGCCTATACAATGAGCAGTTCTTC.

In its sample, this clonotype was seen a few times. CDR3 nucleotides: TGTGCCAGCTCACCACTCCCTACCGTTGCGGCTACTGGGGCCAACGTCCTGACTTTC. It is translated as CASSPLPTVAATGANVLTF. V usage is TRBV18 and J usage is TRBJ2-6; D is unclear. The CDR3 has 19 amino acids. Trimming removed 1 base from V and 2 bases from J, with 18 bases in between. Germline lookup yields CDR1 KGHSH and CDR2 LQKENI. Full variable domain (missing parts from reference TRBV18 and TRBJ2-6): NAGVMQNPRHLVRRRGQEARLRCSPMKGHSHVYWYRQLPEEGLKFMVYLQKENIIDESGMPKERFSAEFPKEGPSILRIQQVVRGDSAAYFCASSPLPTVAATGANVLTFGAGSRLTVL.

This clonotype has just a few counts. This CDR3 reads CASSISVGVEQYF. CDR3 DNA: TGTGCCAGTAGTATATCGGTCGGGGTCGAGCAGTACTTC. The chain carries TRBV19 and TRBJ2-7; D is perhaps TRBD2 (5 bases). There are 13 residues in the CDR3. Germline CDR1 and CDR2: LNHDA and SQIVND (reference sequence). V dropped 2 bases and J dropped 6 bases, with 11 bases sitting between them.

This chain joins TRBV15 and TRBJ1-1, with 8 bases aligning to TRBD1. The germline gives CDR1 LNHNV, CDR2 YYDKDF (reference sequence). The CDR3 is made up of 15 amino acids. The junction had 6 bases not matched to a gene; V was cut back by 5 bases and J by 1 base. The CDR3 DNA reads as TGTGCCACCAGCTCAACCGGGACAGGGAACACTGAAGCTTTCTTT. It specifies CATSSTGTGNTEAFF.

This clonotype was seen a handful of times. The J gene is TRBJ2-4, the V gene TRBV9; D gene unclear. Germline V gives CDR1 SGDLS, CDR2 YYNGEE. Trimming took 3 bases from V and 6 from J, leaving 19 bases between them. This CDR3 has 16 residues. CDR3 nucleotide sequence: TGTGCCAGCAGCGCCCGCCCGGGCCTAACCGGAAACATTCAGTACTTC. Amino acids: CASSARPGLTGNIQYF. Drawing the rest from reference TRBV9 and TRBJ2-4, the complete variable domain is DSGVTQTPKHLITATGQRVTLRCSPRSGDLSVYWYQQSLDQGLQFLIQYYNGEERAKGNILERFSAQQFPDLHSELNLSSLELGDSALYFCASSARPGLTGNIQYFGAGTRLSVL.

This clonotype came up a few times. V is TRBV7-9 and J is TRBJ2-7; TRBD1 matches at 9 bases. The V segment lost 2 bases and the J segment 3 bases; nucleotides outside the gene matches: 2. Germline lookup yields CDR1 SEHNR and CDR2 FQNEAQ (reference sequence). The CDR3 runs 14 residues. The DNA for the CDR3 is TGTGCCAGCAGCTTAACAGGGGGCTACTACGAGCAGTACTTC. It yields the protein CASSLTGGYYEQYF.

V and J are TRBV12-5 and TRBJ1-1; D is unclear. The V end was cut by 6 bases, the J end by 1 base, with 9 bases between. The CDR3 length is 13 residues. CDR1 LGHNT and CDR2 FRNRAP come from the germline V gene. For the CDR3, the DNA is TGTGCTAGTGGACCCAGCGGGAACACTGAAGCTTTCTTT. It translates to CASGPSGNTEAFF. The variable domain in full, with the rest retrieved from reference TRBV12-5 and TRBJ1-1, is DARVTQTPRHKVTEMGQEVTMRCQPILGHNTVFWYRQTMMQGLELLAYFRNRAPLDDSGMPKDRFSAEMPDATLATLKIQPSEPRDSAVYFCASGPSGNTEAFFGQGTRLTVV.

The chain couples TRBV6-5 to TRBJ2-3; TRBD1 matches 9 bases. Trimming cost V 2 bases and J 4 bases; bases outside gene matches: 4. The CDR3 covers 15 residues. Germline CDR1 reads MNHEY; CDR2 reads SVGAGI. The CDR3 DNA is TGTGCCAGCAGTTACCCAGGGACAGGGTCAGATACGCAGTATTTT. The encoded protein is CASSYPGTGSDTQYF.

This clonotype was picked up a small number of times. The J gene is TRBJ2-2, the V gene TRBV6-1; possible D gene TRBD2, 5 bases. From germline, CDR1 is MNHNS and CDR2 SASEGT. The CDR3 contains 18 residues. V was cut by 0 bases and J by 6 bases, with 20 bases left in between. This CDR3 is CASSEAQGLLYGSGELFF. Written as DNA, the CDR3 is TGTGCCAGCAGTGAAGCCCAAGGACTGCTGTATGGATCCGGGGAGCTGTTTTTT.

This clonotype was counted a few times. V and J are TRBV10-2 and TRBJ2-2; weak D call: TRBD1 (5 bases). Germline values: CDR1 WSHSY, CDR2 SAAADI. Trimming cost V 11 bases and J 5 bases, with 15 bases left between them. The CDR3 extends over 13 amino acids. As DNA, the CDR3 is TGCGCCTGCTATTTCAGGGCTACCGGGGAGCTGTTTTTT. Translated, it gives CACYFRATGELFF.

This chain uses TRBV27 with TRBJ1-1, with 9 bases lining up with TRBD1. The V and J ends lost 4 bases and 3 bases, in that order; junction bases with no gene match: 9. The CDR3 spans 16 residues. CDR1 and CDR2 (germline): MNHEY, SMNVEV (reference sequence). CDR3 sequence reads: CASSSGQGRRDTEAFF. The CDR3 DNA sequence: TGTGCCAGCAGTTCTGGACAGGGGAGGAGAGACACTGAAGCTTTCTTT.

The chain combines TRBV29-1 with TRBJ1-1; D is undetermined. The CDR3 totals 11 residues. Deletions cut 4 bases from V and 6 bases from J, with 9 bases between. The germline CDR1 and CDR2 sequences are SQVTM and ANQGSEA. CDR3 in DNA: TGCAGCGTTGTGGCAGCCCCTGAAGCTTTCTTT. It is translated as CSVVAAPEAFF.

In this sample, this clonotype turned up a few times. This rearrangement joins TRBV7-9 to TRBJ2-3; no definite D call. The CDR3 runs 14 residues. CDR1 and CDR2 from the germline V gene are SEHNR and FQNEAQ (reference sequence). Trimming took 0 bases from V and 0 from J, leaving 4 bases between them. The CDR3 DNA sequence: TGTGCCAGCAGCTTAGCCAAAAGCACAGATACGCAGTATTTT. Amino acid sequence: CASSLAKSTDTQYF.

There are a few counts of this clonotype. The chain joins TRBV15 to TRBJ2-5; D uncertain. The CDR3 consists of 12 residues. Looked up from germline, CDR1 is LNHNV and CDR2 is YYDKDF (reference sequence). V dropped 0 bases and J dropped 3 bases, with 2 bases sitting between them. CDR3: CATSRDKETQYF. In DNA, the CDR3 is TGTGCCACCAGCAGAGATAAAGAGACCCAGTACTTC.

This clonotype came up many times. The chain recombines TRBV5-1 with TRBJ2-2; a possible D gene is TRBD1 (6 bases). V dropped 0 bases and J dropped 3 bases, with 9 bases sitting between them. Per the germline V gene, CDR1 is SGHRS and CDR2 is YFSETQ. The CDR3 is 15 amino acids. The CDR3 reads CASSLVSGDTGELFF. CDR3 in DNA: TGCGCCAGCAGCTTGGTTTCAGGGGACACCGGGGAGCTGTTTTTT.

The rearrangement uses TRBV6-5 and TRBJ1-5; D is unresolved. There are 13 residues in the CDR3. The germline gives CDR1 MNHEY, CDR2 SVGAGI. Trimming took 4 bases from V and 1 from J, leaving 5 bases between them. CDR3 nucleotides: TGTGCCAGCAGTTTTTCGAGCAATCAGCCCCAGCATTTT. This codes for CASSFSSNQPQHF.

This clonotype was seen at least ten times. The chain links TRBV5-1 to TRBJ2-1; tentatively, D is TRBD1 (5 bases). Trimming took 1 base from V and 4 from J, leaving 15 bases between them. CDR1 is SGHRS and CDR2 is YFSETQ in the germline V gene. The CDR3 length is 16 residues. CDR3 nucleotide sequence: TGCGCCAGCAGCTTGCGGGCCGATAGGGGTTACAATGAGCAGTTCTTC. The encoded protein is CASSLRADRGYNEQFF.

This sequence joins TRBV10-3 and TRBJ2-3, with a weak D call TRBD1 (5 bases). V shed 6 bases and J shed 3 bases, with 19 bases lying between them. The CDR3 totals 16 residues. The germline V gene has CDR1 ENHRY and CDR2 SYGVKD. CDR3 nucleotides: TGTGCCATCAGGAAGGGGTCAATAAGTGGGACAGATACGCAGTATTTT. Encoded protein: CAIRKGSISGTDTQYF.

This clonotype was recorded a few times. This chain links TRBV5-1 with TRBJ2-7; maybe TRBD2 (5 bases). Trimming shortened V by 7 bases and J by 2 bases, and 13 bases separated the two germline ends. CDR3 length: 13 amino acids. Per germline, CDR1 SGHRS and CDR2 YFSETQ. CDR3 nucleotides: TGCGCCAGCCGAGACCGGGATCCCTACGAGCAGTACGTC. Translation gives CASRDRDPYEQYV.

This chain links TRBV4-3 with TRBJ2-3; TRBD2 matches 8 bases. V lost 4 bases to trimming and J lost 5 bases; unmatched junction nucleotides: 17. The CDR3 runs 18 residues. The germline V gene has CDR1 LGHNA and CDR2 YSLEER. The CDR3 nucleotides are TGCGCCAGCAGCCTACAAGTGACCCCGGGGGGGGCGCAAGATACGCAGTATTTT. Translated, it gives CASSLQVTPGGAQDTQYF.